The 8 T cell receptor beta chains reported below all come from one sample, sequenced in a study of cytomegalovirus exposure and HLA in healthy donors. In the PCR, 60 Vbeta and 13 Jbeta primers were used. Only in-frame clones appear in the TCRdb table, and some are missing; sequencing was by immunoSEQ multiplex PCR. The sample carries 150,000 or so clones, about four fifths recorded once. The source material was PBMCs. These receptor sequences come from a man aged 50 or older in good health and CMV-seropositive.

The genes are TRBV10-1 and TRBJ2-5; possible D gene TRBD1, 7 bases. The length of the CDR3 is 15 residues. V lost 0 bases and J 5 bases, leaving 13 bases between the germline ends. Germline CDR1 and CDR2: WNHNN and SYGVQD (reference sequence). CDR3 sequence: CASSESKAGGETQYF. The CDR3 DNA follows: TGCGCCAGCAGTGAGTCGAAGGCAGGGGGGGAGACCCAGTACTTC.

The V call is TRBV6-5, the J call TRBJ2-7; tentatively, D is TRBD2 (6 bases). The DNA end lines up better with TRBJ2-1; the J call may be wrong. Per germline, CDR1 MNHEY and CDR2 SVGAGI. The CDR3 spans 12 residues. Written as DNA, the CDR3 is TGTGCCACCGGGAGATTCGGTAATGAGCAGTTCTTC. This encodes CATGRFGNEQFF.

The rearrangement joins TRBV9 to TRBJ1-2, with D maybe TRBD1 (5 bases). V lost 3 bases to trimming and J lost 5 bases, with 11 bases between them. CDR1 and CDR2 (germline): SGDLS, YYNGEE. The CDR3 sequence is 13 residues long. CDR3 in amino acids: CASSAVGGYGYTF. As DNA, the CDR3 is TGTGCCAGCAGCGCAGTGGGGGGGTATGGCTACACCTTC.

The chain has TRBV7-3 and TRBJ1-2; D is perhaps TRBD1 (5 bases). Trimming removed 5 bases from V and 2 bases from J, with 12 bases in between. This CDR3 has 14 residues. CDR1 is SGHTA, CDR2 FQGTGA, per germline. CDR3 sequence: CASSLSGGNYGYTF. The CDR3 DNA reads TGTGCCAGCAGCCTCTCGGGGGGGAACTATGGCTACACCTTC.

This chain connects TRBV30 to TRBJ2-5; tentative D call: TRBD2 (7 bases). The J call may be mistaken, given a closer DNA end match to TRBJ2-7. This CDR3 is built from 13 residues. From germline, CDR1 is GTSNPN and CDR2 SVGIG (reference sequence). CDR3 residues: CAWGGARGFEQYF. CDR3 nucleotide sequence: TGTGCCTGGGGGGGGGCGCGGGGTTTCGAGCAGTACTTC.

This sequence joins TRBV2 and TRBJ2-7; no clear D gene. The length of the CDR3 is 12 residues. Germline V gene lookup returns CDR1 SNHLY and CDR2 FYNNEI. Trimming took off 6 bases at V and 0 bases at J, with 6 bases between the two ends. This CDR3 is CASRASSYEQYF. CDR3 DNA sequence: TGTGCCAGCAGGGCCTCCTCCTACGAGCAGTACTTC. The complete variable domain, with remaining parts taken from reference TRBV2 and TRBJ2-7, reads EPEVTQTPSHQVTQMGQEVILRCVPISNHLYFYWYRQILGQKVEFLVSFYNNEISEKSEIFDDQFSVERPDGSNFTLKIRSTKLEDSAMYFCASRASSYEQYFGPGTRLTVT.

The V and J genes are TRBV5-1 and TRBJ1-5; TRBD1 aligns across 7 bases. The V gene's germline CDR1 is SGHRS and CDR2 YFSETQ. This CDR3 comprises 14 residues. The junction had 3 bases not matched to a gene; V was cut back by 3 bases and J by 3 bases. The CDR3 bases are TGCGCCAGCAGCTGGGACAGTCCCAATCAGCCCCAGCATTTT. Its translation is CASSWDSPNQPQHF.

The chain links TRBV6-6 to TRBJ1-1; D is uncertain. The germline CDR1 and CDR2 sequences are MNHNY and SVGAGI (reference sequence). V shed 2 bases and J shed 4 bases, with 8 bases lying between them. The CDR3 length is 13 residues. The CDR3 sequence: CASSYTAITEAFF. CDR3 DNA sequence: TGTGCCAGCAGTTACACAGCTATCACTGAAGCTTTCTTT.